Following are 28 T cell receptor beta chains from one sample sequenced in a study of radiotherapy plus CTLA-4 blockade in lung cancer. The data were produced by immunoSEQ multiplex PCR, yet TCRdb's version contains in-frame clones alone and is incomplete. The profile shows more than 75,000 clones, approximately 79% of them singletons. The input for sequencing was peripheral blood, taken from a patient treated with radiotherapy plus ipilimumab. The receptors were gathered from a human donor with non-small cell lung cancer that progressed on radiotherapy plus ipilimumab.

V usage is TRBV5-1 and J usage is TRBJ2-6; no clear D gene. The ends were cut back, 7 bases at V and 0 bases at J, with 11 bases in the middle. The CDR3 loop spans 15 amino acids. Germline loops: CDR1 SGHRS, CDR2 YFSETQ. The CDR3 reads CASGRGVSGANVLTF. Written as DNA, the CDR3 is TGCGCCAGCGGGCGTGGGGTCTCTGGGGCCAACGTCCTGACTTTC.

This rearrangement joins TRBV27 to TRBJ2-2; 9 bases are shared with TRBD1. Germline V CDR1 and CDR2: MNHEY, SMNVEV (reference sequence). The CDR3 consists of 13 residues. J lost 6 bases, V lost 6 bases, and 2 bases had no gene match. CDR3: CASRYRGPGELFF. The CDR3 DNA sequence: TGTGCCAGCAGGTACAGGGGGCCCGGGGAGCTGTTTTTT.

The chain recombines TRBV6-5 with TRBJ2-7; 10 nucleotides line up with TRBD2. This CDR3 has 14 amino acids. Germline lookup yields CDR1 MNHEY and CDR2 SVGAGI. The V segment lost 4 bases and the J segment 4 bases; nucleotides outside the gene matches: 4. The CDR3 sequence: CASSWGLALYEQYF. The CDR3 region has the DNA TGTGCCAGCAGTTGGGGACTAGCGCTTTACGAGCAGTACTTC.

The genes are TRBV13 and TRBJ2-5; the match to TRBD2 covers 14 bases. The length of the CDR3 is 18 residues. The junction had 15 bases not matched to a gene; V was cut back by 5 bases and J by 7 bases. Germline CDR1 PRHDT, CDR2 FYEKMQ (reference sequence). CDR3 region: CASSLSWGLAGDSGTQYF. CDR3 sequence (DNA): TGTGCCAGCAGCCTTAGTTGGGGACTAGCGGGGGACTCCGGGACCCAGTACTTC.

This clone was found once. This chain uses TRBV19 with TRBJ2-7; D gene ambiguous. Deletions cut 3 bases from V and 1 base from J, with 10 bases between. The germline V gene encodes CDR1 LNHDA and CDR2 SQIVND (reference sequence). This CDR3 comprises 14 residues. CDR3: CASSIGQDSYEQYF. CDR3 DNA: TGTGCCAGTAGTATTGGCCAGGATTCCTACGAGCAGTACTTC.

This clone turned up a few times. One base away lies a much larger clone, so this may be a sequencing read error. V and J are TRBV7-2 and TRBJ2-2; TRBD2 is a possible D gene (7 bases). Trimming left V 7 bases short and J 5 bases short, with 11 bases between. This CDR3 has 13 amino acids. Germline V gene sequence: CDR1 SGHTA, CDR2 FQGNSA. CDR3 protein: CASTEGGTGELFF. CDR3 coding DNA: TGTGCCAGCACCGAGGGGGGGACCGGGGAGCTGTTTTTT.

This clone showed up just a few times. This chain links TRBV27 with TRBJ2-3; D is possibly TRBD1 (6 bases). V dropped 10 bases and J dropped 0 bases, with 20 bases sitting between them. The CDR3 is made up of 16 amino acids. Germline assignment: CDR1 MNHEY and CDR2 SMNVEV (reference sequence). This chain's CDR3 is CATAKGQAVSTDTQYF. DNA for the CDR3: TGTGCCACCGCTAAGGGACAAGCGGTTAGCACAGATACGCAGTATTTT.

This chain joins TRBV28 and TRBJ2-7, with D perhaps matching TRBD2 (5 bases). This CDR3 has 18 amino acids. The V end lost 5 bases, the J end lost 2 bases, and 25 bases lay between the germline ends. Germline CDR1 MDHEN, CDR2 SYDVKM. The CDR3 DNA reads TGTGCCAGCAGTCCCCTTTCGTGGGATGAGGGAGACCCCTACGAGCAGTACTTC. Translating gives CASSPLSWDEGDPYEQYF.

The rearrangement links TRBV19 to TRBJ2-2; 9 bases are a match to TRBD2. V trimming: 6 bases; J trimming: 1 base; junction bases outside the gene matches: 3. Germline CDR1 and CDR2: LNHDA and SQIVND (reference sequence). This CDR3 is 15 amino acids long. The CDR3 loop is CASRGSGGNTGELFF. In DNA form, the CDR3 reads TGTGCCAGTAGGGGTAGCGGGGGGAACACCGGGGAGCTGTTTTTT.

In its sample, this clone was seen a few times. The same CDR3 also results from other DNA sequences found in this sample. The CDR3 reads CASSSQGGNSPLHF. CDR3 DNA: TGTGCCAGCAGTTCCCAGGGGGGAAATTCACCCCTCCACTTT. This rearrangement joins TRBV7-9 to TRBJ1-6; 7 bases are a match to TRBD1. This CDR3 spans 14 amino acids. The ends lost 6 bases at V and 7 bases at J; junction bases unmatched: 6. CDR1 is SEHNR, CDR2 FQNEAQ, per germline (reference sequence).

This chain connects TRBV28 to TRBJ1-4; 7 nucleotides agree with TRBD1. CDR1 is MDHEN, CDR2 SYDVKM, per germline. The CDR3 has 15 residues. With 3 bases clipped from V and 4 bases from J, the junction kept 5 bases outside the gene matches. The CDR3 reads CASSLGGTDNEKLFF. The CDR3 coding sequence is TGTGCCAGCAGTTTGGGTGGGACAGATAATGAAAAACTGTTTTTT.

The chain couples TRBV29-1 to TRBJ2-2; D is perhaps TRBD1 (6 bases). V lost 0 bases and J lost 5, with 13 bases in between. CDR3 size: 15 residues. CDR1 SQVTM and CDR2 ANQGSEA come from the germline V gene. CDR3 DNA: TGCAGCGTTGAAGACCCAGGGGTGGGGACCGGGGAGCTGTTTTTT. It yields the protein CSVEDPGVGTGELFF.

The gene calls are TRBV9 and TRBJ2-3; D is undetermined. V gave up 0 bases and J gave up 6 bases, with 14 bases separating them. This CDR3 comprises 15 residues. Looked up from germline, CDR1 is SGDLS and CDR2 is YYNGEE. CDR3 nucleotide sequence: TGTGCCAGCAGCGTAGGAGGAGAACCGAGGGATACGCAGTATTTT. Its protein product is CASSVGGEPRDTQYF.

The chain has TRBV10-3 and TRBJ2-2, with D perhaps being TRBD1 or TRBD2 (5 bases each). V was clipped by 2 bases and J by 4 bases, with 11 bases between them. CDR3 length: 15 amino acids. Germline assignment: CDR1 ENHRY and CDR2 SYGVKD. For the CDR3, the DNA is TGTGCCATCAGTGAGCGGGGCCCCCCCACCGGGGAGCTGTTTTTT. Its protein product is CAISERGPPTGELFF.

A few counts support this clone. This chain connects TRBV18 to TRBJ2-7; D is unclear. V lost 3 bases and J lost 4, with 7 bases in between. The CDR3 extends over 12 amino acids. CDR1 is KGHSH and CDR2 is LQKENI in the germline V gene. CDR3 residues: CASSPALYEQYF. In nucleotides, the CDR3 is TGTGCCAGCTCACCCGCATTATACGAGCAGTACTTC.

By proportion, this clone is medium-sized (0.01 to 0.1%). The chain has TRBV7-9 and TRBJ2-7, with D tentatively TRBD1 or TRBD2 (5 bases each). Per the germline V gene, CDR1 is SEHNR and CDR2 is FQNEAQ (reference sequence). The CDR3 is 13 amino acids. Trimming took off 8 bases at V and 2 bases at J, with 13 bases between the two ends. CDR3 sequence: CASSLTGPYEQYF. CDR3 bases: TGTGCCAGCTCCCTTACGGGGCCCTACGAGCAGTACTTC. The whole variable domain, remainder taken from reference TRBV7-9 and TRBJ2-7, is DTGVSQNPRHKITKRGQNVTFRCDPISEHNRLYWYRQTLGQGPEFLTYFQNEAQLEKSRLLSDRFSAERPKGSFSTLEIQRTEQGDSAMYLCASSLTGPYEQYFGPGTRLTVT.

This chain connects TRBV9 to TRBJ2-7; 8 bases are shared with TRBD1. J was trimmed by 0 bases and V by 4 bases; bases with no gene match: 9. Germline V gives CDR1 SGDLS, CDR2 YYNGEE. The CDR3 extends over 16 amino acids. CDR3 nucleotide sequence: TGTGCCAGCAGCCCAGGGACAGGTCCTAGCTCCTACGAGCAGTACTTC. It specifies CASSPGTGPSSYEQYF.

In this sample, this clone turned up once. The rearrangement links TRBV9 to TRBJ2-1, with D tentatively TRBD2 (6 bases). The CDR3 spans 16 residues. Germline CDR1 SGDLS, CDR2 YYNGEE. Trimming shortened V by 2 bases and J by 6 bases, and 18 bases separated the two germline ends. The CDR3 region has the DNA TGTGCCAGCAGCGTTGGAATTTGGCGGGAAGCCAATGAGCAGTTCTTC. This encodes CASSVGIWREANEQFF.

A few counts support this clone. The CDR3 protein is CASSERLEGQGTSNQPQHF. In nucleotides, the CDR3 is TGTGCCAGCAGTGAAAGATTAGAGGGCCAAGGGACGAGCAATCAGCCCCAGCATTTT. V is TRBV2 and J is TRBJ1-5; TRBD1 is a possible D gene (5 bases). The CDR3 has 19 amino acids. V lost 2 bases and J 1 base, leaving 21 bases between the germline ends. From germline, CDR1 is SNHLY and CDR2 FYNNEI.

The chain's CDR3 is CASSTRSTEAFF. DNA of the CDR3: TGTGCCAGCAGCACCCGGTCGACTGAAGCTTTCTTT. This chain connects TRBV7-2 to TRBJ1-1; unclear D gene. Germline assignment: CDR1 SGHTA and CDR2 FQGNSA. The CDR3 loop spans 12 amino acids. V lost 5 bases and J 5 bases, leaving 9 bases between the germline ends.

This chain connects TRBV6-1 to TRBJ1-2, with 8 bases that match TRBD1. The CDR3 extends over 13 amino acids. Germline V gene sequence: CDR1 MNHNS, CDR2 SASEGT. J gave up 2 bases and V 9 bases, and 5 bases lay outside the gene matches. In nucleotides, the CDR3 is TGTGCCAGTAGGACAGGGCGAAACTATGGCTACACCTTC. Translation gives CASRTGRNYGYTF.

V and J are TRBV5-1 and TRBJ2-1, with no clear D. V dropped 4 bases and J dropped 5 bases, with 19 bases sitting between them. In germline, CDR1 is SGHRS, CDR2 YFSETQ. The length of the CDR3 is 16 residues. CDR3 in amino acids: CASSMGIRSANNEQFF. The CDR3 DNA is TGCGCCAGCAGCATGGGTATCAGGTCAGCAAACAATGAGCAGTTCTTC.

This sequence joins TRBV29-1 and TRBJ2-7; 9 bases match TRBD1. There are 13 residues in the CDR3. Per the germline V gene, CDR1 is SQVTM and CDR2 is ANQGSEA. Trimming cost V 3 bases and J 2 bases; bases outside gene matches: 2. The DNA for the CDR3 is TGCAGCGTTGATAGGACAGGGGCCTACGAGCAGTACTTC. Translated: CSVDRTGAYEQYF.

This clone has only a few counts. The chain employs TRBV7-8 and TRBJ2-3; 11 nucleotides line up with TRBD2. V gave up 10 bases and J gave up 2 bases; unmatched junction bases: 5. Germline V lookup: CDR1 SGHVS, CDR2 FQNEAQ. CDR3 length equals 14 residues. The CDR3 loop is CATASGGNTDTQYF. The CDR3 nucleotides are TGTGCCACCGCTAGCGGGGGGAACACAGATACGCAGTATTTT.

The chain joins TRBV2 to TRBJ2-2, with TRBD1 identical over 9 bases. The V gene end was trimmed by 6 bases and the J gene end by 5 bases; junction bases not matched to a gene: 7. Germline V CDR1 and CDR2: SNHLY, FYNNEI. The CDR3 loop spans 15 amino acids. The CDR3 DNA is TGTGCCAGCAGCCCCGGGACAGGGAAGACCGGGGAGCTGTTTTTT. Its translation: CASSPGTGKTGELFF.

The chain links TRBV5-1 to TRBJ2-1, with 10 bases matching TRBD1. CDR3 length: 14 residues. V lost 3 bases to trimming and J lost 8 bases; unmatched junction nucleotides: 5. Germline CDR1 and CDR2: SGHRS and YFSETQ. The DNA of the CDR3 is TGCGCCAGCAGCTCCCTGACAGGGGGCGATGAGCAGTTCTTC. This codes for CASSSLTGGDEQFF.

J is TRBJ2-3 and V is TRBV5-1; either TRBD1 or TRBD2 may supply D (5 bases each). The germline V gene encodes CDR1 SGHRS and CDR2 YFSETQ. Deletions cut 7 bases from V and 2 bases from J, with 11 bases between. This CDR3 has 13 amino acids. CDR3 protein: CASFDGTTDTQYF. CDR3 coding DNA: TGCGCCAGCTTTGACGGGACCACAGATACGCAGTATTTT. Filled out from reference TRBV5-1 and TRBJ2-3, the complete variable domain reads KAGVTQTPRYLIKTRGQQVTLSCSPISGHRSVSWYQQTPGQGLQFLFEYFSETQRNKGNFPGRFSGRQFSNSRSEMNVSTLELGDSALYLCASFDGTTDTQYFGPGTRLTVL.

The V and J genes are TRBV5-6 and TRBJ2-2, with a tentative D call TRBD2 (6 bases). Germline loops: CDR1 SGHDT, CDR2 YYEEEE. Trimming cost V 4 bases and J 3 bases, with 13 bases left between them. The CDR3 contains 15 residues. CDR3 nucleotide sequence: TGTGCCAGCAGCCTGCCTACGGGGGACACCGGGGAGCTGTTTTTT. This sequence encodes CASSLPTGDTGELFF. Full variable domain (outside the CDR3, taken from reference TRBV5-6 and TRBJ2-2): DAGVTQSPTHLIKTRGQQVTLRCSPKSGHDTVSWYQQALGQGPQFIFQYYEEEERQRGNFPDRFSGHQFPNYSSELNVNALLLGDSALYLCASSLPTGDTGELFFGEGSRLTVL.